Given below is one T cell receptor (beta chain) in context. Antigen unknown. The sample originates from a study of PD-1 blockade in classical Hodgkin lymphoma. Study conclusions and caveats: At baseline, newly diagnosed patients reportedly showed less TCR diversity than healthy donors. Repertoire differences lack defined causes, possibly disease activity or prior therapy.

Time point indicated: newly diagnosed, previously untreated cHL patient sample. As a comparison, the study used PBMCs from newly diagnosed, untreated classical Hodgkin lymphoma. The germline gives CDR1 SGHAT, CDR2 FQNNGV. V lost 4 bases and J lost 6; bases outside the gene matches: 7. The CDR3 has 14 residues. Profiling relied on immunoSEQ multiplex PCR, and the TCRdb table lists in-frame clones only, not all of them. In the table there are some 70,000 clones, 93% of which are singletons. Input material: peripheral blood mononuclear cells (PBMCs). The TCR was taken from a human donor with classical Hodgkin lymphoma. The rearrangement uses TRBV11-2 and TRBJ1-1, with 8 bases matching TRBD1. The CDR3 nucleotides read TGTGCCAGCAGCTCGCCGCGGACAGGGCCTGAAGCTTTCTTT. This translates into CASSSPRTGPEAFF.